The T cell receptor beta chain described here comes from a study of T cell changes during pregnancy in multiple sclerosis. Repertoires were generated with immunoSEQ multiplex PCR, while TCRdb's copy carries only in-frame clones and drops some. Here the sample spans fewer than 45,000 clones, 90% being singletons. Losses at the gene ends were 3 bases for V and 5 bases for J; bases not matched to a gene: 7. This CDR3 comprises 18 residues. Germline V gene lookup returns CDR1 LNHDA and CDR2 SQIVND (reference sequence). The rearrangement links TRBV19 to TRBJ2-2; 15 nucleotides match TRBD2. This TCR was sampled from a female donor in good health, enrolled as a control in a pregnancy study. Sequenced material: peripheral blood, taken in the third trimester of pregnancy. CDR3 sequence reads: CASSIGLAGGLDTGELFF. CDR3 sequence (DNA): TGTGCCAGTAGTATCGGACTAGCGGGAGGGCTTGATACCGGGGAGCTGTTTTTT.